Shown below are 30 T cell receptor beta chains from a single sample sequenced in a study of shared clonotypes between healthy human individuals. Using immunoSEQ multiplex PCR, the repertoire was profiled, and TCRdb retains in-frame clones only, with some absent. The sample yields some 2.3 million clones, just over 90% seen once. The sample comprised naive CD4+ T cells from PBMCs. The subset here: CD45RA+ positively selected. The receptors originated from a man between 18 and 29 years old in good health. Some clones in this sample may be carry-over from other donors' samples.

V usage is TRBV6-1 and J usage is TRBJ1-1; D is perhaps TRBD1 (6 bases). Trimming removed 5 bases at V and 4 bases at J, with 14 bases between. The CDR3 length is 14 residues. CDR1 is MNHNS and CDR2 is SASEGT in the germline V gene. CDR3 sequence: CASSTAPGVTEAFF. DNA for the CDR3: TGTGCCAGCAGTACCGCCCCAGGGGTCACTGAAGCTTTCTTT.

The chain joins TRBV6-5 to TRBJ2-7, with 12 bases matching TRBD2. CDR3 length: 15 amino acids. CDR1 and CDR2 (germline): MNHEY, SVGAGI. V was clipped by 5 bases and J by 4 bases; unmatched bases: 6. DNA of the CDR3: TGTGCCAGCAGTCAAGGACTAGCGGGAAGGTACGAGCAGTACTTC. As protein: CASSQGLAGRYEQYF.

V usage is TRBV7-8 and J usage is TRBJ1-2, with 7 bases lining up with TRBD1. The ends lost 7 bases at V and 3 bases at J; junction bases unmatched: 5. The germline CDR1 and CDR2 sequences are SGHVS and FQNEAQ. CDR3 length equals 13 residues. CDR3: CASTPGTDYGYTF. The CDR3 DNA follows: TGTGCCAGCACCCCCGGGACAGACTATGGCTACACCTTC.

The chain uses TRBV28 and TRBJ2-7, with 10 bases fitting TRBD2. The CDR3 runs to 16 residues. Germline CDR1 is MDHEN and CDR2 is SYDVKM. With V trimmed by 6 bases and J by 2 bases, 10 bases remained unmatched. The CDR3 is CASSPPGLAETYEQYF. The CDR3 DNA sequence: TGTGCCAGCAGCCCGCCCGGACTAGCGGAAACCTACGAGCAGTACTTC.

Regarding this clone: The sample holds other DNA sequences that translate to the same CDR3. CDR3 sequence: CASSLALNTEAFF. In nucleotides, the CDR3 is TGCGCCAGCAGCTTAGCACTGAACACTGAAGCTTTCTTT. The chain couples TRBV5-1 to TRBJ1-1; D remains unclear. Trimming stripped 2 bases from V and 0 bases from J, with 5 bases between. CDR3 length equals 13 residues. The germline gives CDR1 SGHRS, CDR2 YFSETQ. Full variable domain (remainder filled in from reference TRBV5-1 and TRBJ1-1): KAGVTQTPRYLIKTRGQQVTLSCSPISGHRSVSWYQQTPGQGLQFLFEYFSETQRNKGNFPGRFSGRQFSNSRSEMNVSTLELGDSALYLCASSLALNTEAFFGQGTRLTVV.

The chain carries TRBV30 and TRBJ1-1; TRBD1 is a possible D gene (5 bases). V lost 2 bases to trimming and J lost 2 bases, with 9 bases between them. Germline CDR1 GTSNPN, CDR2 SVGIG (reference sequence). The CDR3 is 13 residues long. The CDR3 coding sequence is TGTGCCTGGAGTCTCAGGGACAACACTGAAGCTTTCTTT. Its protein product is CAWSLRDNTEAFF.

The V gene is TRBV5-1, the J gene TRBJ2-2; 10 nucleotides match TRBD2. After removal of 0 bases from V and 4 bases from J, the junction contained 3 bases not matched to a gene. Looked up from germline, CDR1 is SGHRS and CDR2 is YFSETQ. The CDR3 loop spans 16 amino acids. For the CDR3, the DNA is TGCGCCAGCAGCTTGGAGGCTAGCGGGGGCACCGGGGAGCTGTTTTTT. This translates into CASSLEASGGTGELFF.

Remarks on this clone: At the DNA level, this CDR3 is encoded by other sequences in the same sample as well. The gene calls are TRBV5-6 and TRBJ2-7, with D possibly TRBD1 on 6 matching bases. Germline CDR1 reads SGHDT; CDR2 reads YYEEEE. The CDR3 has 15 amino acids. Trimming took off 0 bases at V and 0 bases at J, with 10 bases between the two ends. CDR3 sequence (DNA): TGTGCCAGCAGCTTGGTAGGGGGTGGCTCCTACGAGCAGTACTTC. Its translation: CASSLVGGGSYEQYF.

The chain recombines TRBV9 with TRBJ1-1; D is unclear. With 7 bases removed from V and 4 bases from J, the gap between germline ends came to 8 bases. Germline CDR1 and CDR2: SGDLS and YYNGEE. The CDR3 consists of 11 residues. The CDR3 is CASRAGTEAFF. DNA of the CDR3: TGTGCCAGCCGGGCGGGCACTGAAGCTTTCTTT. The full variable domain, with the rest looked up from reference TRBV9 and TRBJ1-1, is DSGVTQTPKHLITATGQRVTLRCSPRSGDLSVYWYQQSLDQGLQFLIQYYNGEERAKGNILERFSAQQFPDLHSELNLSSLELGDSALYFCASRAGTEAFFGQGTRLTVV.

This sequence joins TRBV5-1 and TRBJ2-2; possible D gene TRBD2, 7 bases. The germline V and J ends were trimmed by 0 bases and 10 bases, with 16 bases remaining between them. This CDR3 region has 15 residues. Germline assignment: CDR1 SGHRS and CDR2 YFSETQ. CDR3 sequence (DNA): TGCGCCAGCAGCTTGGGGACGGGGGGCCTAGTGGAGCTGTTTTTT. It encodes CASSLGTGGLVELFF.

CDR3 in DNA: TGCGCCAGCAGCCCCGGGACAGGGGCTGAAGCTTTCTTT. Translation: CASSPGTGAEAFF. J is TRBJ1-1 and V is TRBV4-1; 10 bases align to TRBD1. The CDR3 extends over 13 amino acids. Germline values: CDR1 MGHRA, CDR2 YSYEKL. V was pared by 4 bases and J by 6 bases, with 2 bases of the junction left unmatched.

V is TRBV7-9 and J is TRBJ1-2; TRBD1 is a possible D gene (6 bases). This CDR3 is built from 15 residues. CDR1 and CDR2 (germline): SEHNR, FQNEAQ (reference sequence). V lost 5 bases and J 7 bases, leaving 20 bases between the germline ends. The CDR3 DNA follows: TGTGCCAGCAGCCGCCTTACGGGGGGCGCGAGTGGCTACACCTTC. This translates into CASSRLTGGASGYTF.

CDR3 nucleotide sequence: TGTGCCAGCAGTGAAGCTACAGCCTTCTACGAGCAGTACTTC. Its translation is CASSEATAFYEQYF. This chain joins TRBV6-1 and TRBJ2-7; D unclear. The CDR3 contains 14 residues. The germline V gene has CDR1 MNHNS and CDR2 SASEGT. Trimming left V 0 bases short and J 3 bases short, with 9 bases between.

The CDR3 reads CAWKWASGRPWDLDTQYF. DNA for the CDR3: TGTGCCTGGAAATGGGCTAGCGGGAGGCCCTGGGATCTGGATACGCAGTATTTT. The chain joins TRBV30 to TRBJ2-3; 11 bases fit TRBD2. The length of the CDR3 is 18 residues. Germline values: CDR1 GTSNPN, CDR2 SVGIG (reference sequence). V trimming: 4 bases; J trimming: 6 bases; junction bases outside the gene matches: 18. The full variable domain, its missing parts supplied by reference TRBV30 and TRBJ2-3, is SQTIHQWPATLVQPVGSPLSLECTVEGTSNPNLYWYRQAAGRGLQLLFYSVGIGQISSEVPQNLSASRPQDRQFILSSKKLLLSDSGFYLCAWKWASGRPWDLDTQYFGPGTRLTVL.

This chain uses TRBV5-1 with TRBJ2-7; perhaps D is TRBD1 or TRBD2 (5 bases each). Germline V gene lookup returns CDR1 SGHRS and CDR2 YFSETQ. The CDR3 has 14 amino acids. V lost 3 bases to trimming and J lost 0 bases, with 10 bases between them. The CDR3 DNA reads TGCGCCAGCAGCTGGGAGACAGCCTCCTACGAGCAGTACTTC. Its translation is CASSWETASYEQYF. Full variable domain (missing parts from reference TRBV5-1 and TRBJ2-7): KAGVTQTPRYLIKTRGQQVTLSCSPISGHRSVSWYQQTPGQGLQFLFEYFSETQRNKGNFPGRFSGRQFSNSRSEMNVSTLELGDSALYLCASSWETASYEQYFGPGTRLTVT.

V and J are TRBV23-1 and TRBJ2-7; 8 bases align to TRBD1. TRBV23-1 has ORF status, its function being uncertain. After removal of 6 bases from V and 2 bases from J, the junction contained 15 bases not matched to a gene. The CDR3 loop spans 17 amino acids. The CDR3 DNA reads TGCGCCAGCAGCCACCCTCGGCGTGGGACAGGACCCTACGAGCAGTACTTC. This sequence encodes CASSHPRRGTGPYEQYF.

V gene TRBV28 combines with J gene TRBJ1-4; D not certain. The CDR3 sequence is 13 residues long. Trimming took off 10 bases at V and 5 bases at J, with 14 bases between the two ends. The V gene's germline CDR1 is MDHEN and CDR2 SYDVKM. The CDR3 loop reads CATSLDLNEKLFF. CDR3 sequence (DNA): TGTGCCACCTCGTTAGACCTCAATGAAAAACTGTTTTTT.

The chain couples TRBV29-1 to TRBJ2-1; the D is unclear. The CDR3 has 15 residues. Germline CDR1 is SQVTM and CDR2 is ANQGSEA. Trimming pared 6 bases from V and 0 bases from J, leaving 15 bases between. The chain's CDR3 is CSVASQESSYNEQFF. In DNA form, the CDR3 reads TGCAGCGTAGCCTCGCAGGAGAGCTCCTACAATGAGCAGTTCTTC.

The V and J genes are TRBV30 and TRBJ2-1, with D tentatively TRBD2 (6 bases). The CDR3 contains 15 residues. Trimming shortened V by 1 base and J by 0 bases, and 10 bases separated the two germline ends. Germline V lookup: CDR1 GTSNPN, CDR2 SVGIG (reference sequence). CDR3 sequence reads: CAWSDGEASYNEQFF. In DNA form, the CDR3 reads TGTGCCTGGAGTGATGGGGAGGCCTCCTACAATGAGCAGTTCTTC.

The V gene is TRBV5-1, the J gene TRBJ2-7, with TRBD2 matching over 8 bases. The CDR3 has 14 amino acids. Germline values: CDR1 SGHRS, CDR2 YFSETQ. Trimming cost V 5 bases and J 4 bases; bases outside gene matches: 8. As DNA, the CDR3 is TGCGCCAGCAGTATCGCGGGAGGTCTATACGAGCAGTACTTC. Encoded protein: CASSIAGGLYEQYF. Drawing the rest from reference TRBV5-1 and TRBJ2-7, the complete variable domain is KAGVTQTPRYLIKTRGQQVTLSCSPISGHRSVSWYQQTPGQGLQFLFEYFSETQRNKGNFPGRFSGRQFSNSRSEMNVSTLELGDSALYLCASSIAGGLYEQYFGPGTRLTVT.

The chain has TRBV5-4 and TRBJ1-5, with 8 nucleotides matching TRBD1. V was pared by 0 bases and J by 6 bases, with 11 bases of the junction left unmatched. Germline lookup yields CDR1 SGHNT and CDR2 YYREEE (reference sequence). This CDR3 spans 17 amino acids. CDR3 in DNA: TGTGCCAGCAGCTTGGGCGGTGGGACAGGCGCTAGTCAGCCCCAGCATTTT. Translating it yields CASSLGGGTGASQPQHF.

This clone occurred once. This rearrangement joins TRBV5-1 to TRBJ2-7, with 8 nucleotides matching TRBD2. The CDR3 runs 16 residues. Looked up from germline, CDR1 is SGHRS and CDR2 is YFSETQ. The V and J ends lost 1 base and 3 bases, in that order; junction bases with no gene match: 9. CDR3 in amino acids: CASSLMSGGRSYEQYF. In nucleotides, the CDR3 is TGCGCCAGCAGCTTGATGTCGGGCGGGAGGAGCTACGAGCAGTACTTC.

The chain couples TRBV28 to TRBJ1-4, with 7 bases matching TRBD1. The V and J ends lost 3 bases and 6 bases, in that order; junction bases with no gene match: 4. The length of the CDR3 is 14 residues. Looked up from germline, CDR1 is MDHEN and CDR2 is SYDVKM. CDR3 residues: CASSLNRGDEKLFF. As DNA, the CDR3 is TGTGCCAGCAGTTTGAACAGGGGCGATGAAAAACTGTTTTTT.

CDR3 loop: CASTPHTIGTEAFF. The CDR3 region has the DNA TGTGCCAGCACCCCTCACACTATCGGAACTGAAGCTTTCTTT. J is TRBJ1-1 and V is TRBV28; D is undetermined. Trimming stripped 7 bases from V and 5 bases from J, with 17 bases between. Per the germline V gene, CDR1 is MDHEN and CDR2 is SYDVKM. The CDR3 consists of 14 residues.

The V and J genes are TRBV4-3 and TRBJ2-4, with 14 bases matching TRBD2. Trimming at V came to 4 bases and at J to 1 base, leaving 18 bases not matched to a gene. Germline CDR1 and CDR2: LGHNA and YSLEER. The CDR3 contains 22 residues. CDR3 residues: CASSPTTYGTSGSYGAKNIQYF. The DNA of the CDR3 is TGCGCCAGCAGCCCAACGACGTATGGGACTAGCGGGAGTTATGGCGCCAAAAACATTCAGTACTTC.

The chain employs TRBV27 and TRBJ1-2; 7 nucleotides line up with TRBD1. The V gene end was trimmed by 5 bases and the J gene end by 4 bases; junction bases not matched to a gene: 13. Per germline, CDR1 MNHEY and CDR2 SMNVEV (reference sequence). The CDR3 spans 16 residues. The CDR3 sequence: CASSPALGQRAYGYTF. As DNA, the CDR3 is TGTGCCAGCAGTCCTGCTTTGGGACAGCGAGCCTATGGCTACACCTTC.

This sequence joins TRBV10-3 and TRBJ1-1; no definite D call. V was shortened by 5 bases and J by 5 bases, with 12 bases between the two germline ends. CDR1 ENHRY and CDR2 SYGVKD come from the germline V gene. The CDR3 is made up of 13 amino acids. Written as DNA, the CDR3 is TGTGCCATCAGTAGGGAAGGAGGGACTGAAGCTTTCTTT. As protein: CAISREGGTEAFF.

This clone was detected only a few times. V and J are TRBV28 and TRBJ1-5; D unresolved. With 8 bases removed from V and 5 bases from J, the gap between germline ends came to 7 bases. The length of the CDR3 is 11 residues. CDR1 MDHEN and CDR2 SYDVKM come from the germline V gene. CDR3 sequence: CASGSYQPQHF. The CDR3 DNA reads TGTGCCAGCGGTTCCTATCAGCCCCAGCATTTT.

Concerning this clone itself: Other nucleotide sequences from this sample produce the same CDR3. The chain is built from TRBV7-9 and TRBJ2-7, with 11 bases aligning to TRBD1. V shed 5 bases, J shed 5 bases, and the junction held 5 bases outside the gene matches. The germline CDR1 and CDR2 sequences are SEHNR and FQNEAQ (reference sequence). This CDR3 is built from 14 residues. CDR3 protein: CASSPRTGGDEQYF. DNA of the CDR3: TGTGCCAGCAGCCCTCGGACAGGGGGCGACGAGCAGTACTTC.

This clone occurred once. This chain connects TRBV5-1 to TRBJ1-4; D is undetermined. CDR3 length: 15 amino acids. The V end was cut by 0 bases, the J end by 4 bases, with 10 bases between. Germline CDR1 and CDR2: SGHRS and YFSETQ. In DNA form, the CDR3 reads TGCGCCAGCAGCTTGGTGGGCGGTGATAATGAAAAACTGTTTTTT. Translating it yields CASSLVGGDNEKLFF.